These T cell receptor beta chains were read from a single sample in a study of cytomegalovirus exposure and HLA in healthy donors. Clones were sequenced by immunoSEQ multiplex PCR, and TCRdb holds only the in-frame ones, with some missing. Here the sample spans more than 95,000 clones, roughly 85% being singletons. Sequences were obtained from PBMCs. The receptors were sampled from a man aged 60 to 75 in good health and CMV-seropositive. The CDR3 runs from the conserved cysteine through the conserved F or W. D genes are given only for firm matches. Some rows mark clone size as missing; the rest say once, few, many or name a class of expanded clone.

size	V	J	D	CDR3	DNA
NA	TRBV6-1	TRBJ2-1	TRBD2	CASSAGGAGRDEQFF	TGTGCCAGCAGTGCGGGGGGGGCAGGGAGGGATGAGCAGTTCTTC
NA	TRBV18	TRBJ2-2	NA	CASSLPGHSNTGELFF	TGTGCCAGCTCACTCCCTGGACACTCGAACACCGGGGAGCTGTTTTTT
NA	TRBV12-5	TRBJ1-1	NA	CASAVTGPNTEAFF	TGTGCTAGTGCCGTGACAGGTCCGAACACTGAAGCTTTCTTT
NA	TRBV5-4	TRBJ2-7	TRBD1	CASSLGGQGASSYEQYF	TGTGCCAGCAGCTTGGGAGGACAGGGGGCGAGCTCCTACGAGCAGTACTTC
NA	TRBV7-2	TRBJ2-7	TRBD1	CASSDRTGRYEQYF	TGTGCCAGCAGCGATCGGACAGGCCGCTACGAGCAGTACTTC
NA	TRBV18	TRBJ2-1	TRBD1	CASSPLGGSSYNEQFF	TGTGCCAGCTCACCCTTAGGGGGCAGCTCCTACAATGAGCAGTTCTTC
NA	TRBV7-9	TRBJ2-5	NA	CASSSEHPLNQETQYF	TGCGCCAGCAGCTCAGAACACCCTCTGAACCAAGAGACCCAGTACTTC
few	TRBV7-9	TRBJ2-2	NA	CASSGRPSEAGELFF	TGTGCCAGCAGCGGACGTCCTAGCGAGGCCGGGGAGCTGTTTTTT
NA	TRBV11-2	TRBJ2-1	TRBD2	CASSLDQRGVNEQFF	TGTGCCAGCAGCTTAGATCAGCGGGGGGTCAATGAGCAGTTCTTC
NA	TRBV5-1	TRBJ2-2	NA	CASSFPGRTGELFF	TGCGCCAGCAGCTTCCCAGGGAGGACCGGGGAGCTGTTTTTT
NA	TRBV19	TRBJ1-1	NA	CASKDGGNTEAFF	TGTGCCAGCAAGGACGGAGGGAACACTGAAGCTTTCTTT
NA	TRBV27	TRBJ2-3	TRBD2	CASSPGLAGGADTQYF	TGTGCCAGCAGTCCGGGACTAGCGGGGGGGGCAGATACGCAGTATTTT
few	TRBV13	TRBJ2-7	TRBD1	CASSTTGERDEQYF	TGTGCCAGCAGCACTACAGGGGAGAGGGACGAGCAGTACTTC
NA	TRBV7-3	TRBJ1-1	TRBD1	CASSASGGLNTEAFF	TGTGCCAGCAGCGCCTCAGGGGGCTTGAACACTGAAGCTTTCTTT
NA	TRBV19	TRBJ2-7	NA	CASSIEGAPGYEQYF	TGTGCCAGTAGTATAGAAGGGGCCCCAGGCTACGAGCAGTACTTC
NA	TRBV5-1	TRBJ1-5	TRBD1	CVSSSGQGYNQPQHF	TGCGTCAGCAGCAGCGGACAGGGATACAATCAGCCCCAGCATTTT
NA	TRBV27	TRBJ2-6	NA	CASSPSEPGANVLTF	TGTGCCAGCAGTCCCTCCGAGCCTGGGGCCAACGTCCTGACTTTC
NA	TRBV6-5	TRBJ2-7	TRBD1	CASSSRDRGSYEQYF	TGTGCCAGCAGTTCCCGGGACAGGGGATCCTACGAGCAGTACTTC
NA	TRBV9	TRBJ2-1	TRBD2	CASSVVTSGGQSSYNEQFF	TGTGCCAGCAGCGTAGTAACTAGCGGGGGGCAGAGCTCCTACAATGAGCAGTTCTTC
NA	TRBV2	TRBJ1-1	NA	CASSLPGHSAEAFF	TGTGCCAGCAGTTTGCCGGGACACTCCGCTGAAGCTTTCTTT
few	TRBV5-3	TRBJ2-1	NA	CASSLGSGNNEQFF	TGTGCCAGCAGCTTGGGGAGCGGCAACAATGAGCAGTTCTTC
NA	TRBV29-1	TRBJ2-2	TRBD1	CSAKQGSNTGELFF	TGCAGCGCAAAACAGGGGTCTAACACCGGGGAGCTGTTTTTT
NA	TRBV7-2	TRBJ2-6	NA	CASSLVGRAVAGANVLTF	TGTGCCAGCAGCTTAGTGGGCCGAGCTGTAGCTGGGGCCAACGTCCTGACTTTC
NA	TRBV5-4	TRBJ2-7	NA	CASSHNRDYEQYF	TGTGCCAGCAGCCATAACAGGGACTACGAGCAGTACTTC
NA	TRBV19	TRBJ1-5	NA	CASSIGRGGQPQHF	TGTGCCAGTAGTATAGGAAGGGGCGGTCAGCCCCAGCATTTT
NA	TRBV5-5	TRBJ2-7	TRBD1	CASSPTGYEQYF	TGTGCCAGCAGCCCGACAGGGTACGAGCAGTACTTC
NA	TRBV9	TRBJ2-1	NA	CASSPQTIYNEQFF	TGTGCCAGCAGCCCCCAGACTATCTACAATGAGCAGTTCTTC
once	TRBV2	TRBJ1-6	NA	CASSLQGGLPPLHF	TGTGCCAGCAGTTTACAGGGTGGGCTGCCACCCCTCCACTTT
NA	TRBV7-2	TRBJ2-1	TRBD2	CASSLTSGGGEQFF	TGTGCCAGCAGCTTGACTAGCGGGGGGGGAGAGCAGTTCTTC